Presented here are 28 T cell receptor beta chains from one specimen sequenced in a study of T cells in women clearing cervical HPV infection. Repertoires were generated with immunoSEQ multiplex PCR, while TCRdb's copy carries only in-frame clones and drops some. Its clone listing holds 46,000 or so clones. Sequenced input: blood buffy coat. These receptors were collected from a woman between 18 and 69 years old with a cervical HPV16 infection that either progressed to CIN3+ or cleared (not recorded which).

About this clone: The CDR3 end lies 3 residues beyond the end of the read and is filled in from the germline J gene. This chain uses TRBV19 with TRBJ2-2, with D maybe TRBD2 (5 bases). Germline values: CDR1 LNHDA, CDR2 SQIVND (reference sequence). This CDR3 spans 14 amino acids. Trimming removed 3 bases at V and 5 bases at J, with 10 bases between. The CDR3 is CASSMSGSTGELFF. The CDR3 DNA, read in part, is TGTGCCAGTAGTATGAGCGGATCTACCGGGGAG.

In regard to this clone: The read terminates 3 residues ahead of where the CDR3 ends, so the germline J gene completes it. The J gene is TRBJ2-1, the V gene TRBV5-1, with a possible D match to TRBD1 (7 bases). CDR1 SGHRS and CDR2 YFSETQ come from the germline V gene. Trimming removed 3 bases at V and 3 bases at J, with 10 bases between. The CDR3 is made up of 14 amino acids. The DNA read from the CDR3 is TGCGCCAGCAGCTGGGGGGACAGCTACAATGAG. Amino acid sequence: CASSWGDSYNE. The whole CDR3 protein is CASSWGDSYNEQFF.

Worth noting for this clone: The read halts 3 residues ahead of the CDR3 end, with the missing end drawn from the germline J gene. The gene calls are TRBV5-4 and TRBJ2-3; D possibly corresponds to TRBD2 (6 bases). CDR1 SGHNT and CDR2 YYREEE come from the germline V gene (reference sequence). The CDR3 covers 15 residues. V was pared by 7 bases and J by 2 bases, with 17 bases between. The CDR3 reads CASLFGGENTDTQYF. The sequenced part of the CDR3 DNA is TGTGCCAGCCTCTTCGGCGGGGAAAACACAGATACG.

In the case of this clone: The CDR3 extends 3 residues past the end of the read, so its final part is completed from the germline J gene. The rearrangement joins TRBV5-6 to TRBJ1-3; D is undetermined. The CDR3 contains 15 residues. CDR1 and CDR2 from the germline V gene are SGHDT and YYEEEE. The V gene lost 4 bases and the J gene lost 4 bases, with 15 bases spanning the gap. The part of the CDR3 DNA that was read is TGTGCCAGCAGCACCGCGACTAACGGCGGAAACACC. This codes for CASSTATNGGNT. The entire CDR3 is CASSTATNGGNTIYF.

The sequenced part of the CDR3 DNA is TGCGCCAGCAGCTCCAACCTTCGACTAGCGGGAGGCAAGGGCGGGGAG. Translation gives CASSSNLRLAGGKGGE. In full, the CDR3 is CASSSNLRLAGGKGGELFF. V usage is TRBV5-1 and J usage is TRBJ2-2; 13 nucleotides match TRBD2. The CDR3 goes on 3 residues after the read ends, and that part is filled in from the germline J gene. From germline, CDR1 is SGHRS and CDR2 YFSETQ. Trimming took 3 bases from V and 7 from J; bases not matched to a gene: 15. The CDR3 covers 19 residues.

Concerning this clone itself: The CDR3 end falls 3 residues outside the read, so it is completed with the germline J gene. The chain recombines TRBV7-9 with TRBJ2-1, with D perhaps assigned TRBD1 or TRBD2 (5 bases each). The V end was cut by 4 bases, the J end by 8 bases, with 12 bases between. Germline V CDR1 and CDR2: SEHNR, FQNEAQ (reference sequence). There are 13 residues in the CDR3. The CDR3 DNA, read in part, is TGTGCCAGCAGCTATCGAGGGGAGTATGAG. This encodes CASSYRGEYE. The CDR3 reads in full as CASSYRGEYEQFF. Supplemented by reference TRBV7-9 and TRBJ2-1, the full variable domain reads DTGVSQNPRHKITKRGQNVTFRCDPISEHNRLYWYRQTLGQGPEFLTYFQNEAQLEKSRLLSDRFSAERPKGSFSTLEIQRTEQGDSAMYLCASSYRGEYEQFFGPGTRLTVL.

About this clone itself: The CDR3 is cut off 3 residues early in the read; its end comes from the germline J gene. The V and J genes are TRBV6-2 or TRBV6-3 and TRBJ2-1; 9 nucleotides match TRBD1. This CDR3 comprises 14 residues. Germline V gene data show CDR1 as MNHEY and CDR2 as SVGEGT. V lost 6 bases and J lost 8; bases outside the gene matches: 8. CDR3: CASSRQGGGDEQFF. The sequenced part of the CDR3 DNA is TGTGCCAGCAGCCGACAGGGGGGTGGGGATGAG.

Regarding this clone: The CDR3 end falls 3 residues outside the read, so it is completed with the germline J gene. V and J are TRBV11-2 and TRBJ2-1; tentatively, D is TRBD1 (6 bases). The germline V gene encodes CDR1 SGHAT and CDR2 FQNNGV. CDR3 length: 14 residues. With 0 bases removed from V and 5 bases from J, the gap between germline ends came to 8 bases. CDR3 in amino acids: CASSLDRTDNEQFF. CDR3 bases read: TGTGCCAGCAGCTTAGATCGGACAGACAATGAG.

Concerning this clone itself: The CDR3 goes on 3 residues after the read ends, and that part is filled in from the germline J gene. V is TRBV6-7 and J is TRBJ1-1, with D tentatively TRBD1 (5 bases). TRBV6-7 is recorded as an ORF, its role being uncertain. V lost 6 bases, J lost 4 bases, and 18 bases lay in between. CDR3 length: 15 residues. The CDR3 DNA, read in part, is TGTGCCAGCAGCCCCCCAGGGCTTGGGAGCACTGAA. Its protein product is CASSPPGLGSTE. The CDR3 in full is CASSPPGLGSTEAFF.

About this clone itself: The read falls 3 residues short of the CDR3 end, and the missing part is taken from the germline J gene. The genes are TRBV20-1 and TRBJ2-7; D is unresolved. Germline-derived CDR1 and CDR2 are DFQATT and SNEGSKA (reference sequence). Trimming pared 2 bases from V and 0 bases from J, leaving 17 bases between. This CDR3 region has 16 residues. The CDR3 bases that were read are TGCAGTGCTAGATCCACGAGCCCCTTTAGCTCCTACGAG. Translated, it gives CSARSTSPFSSYE. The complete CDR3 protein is CSARSTSPFSSYEQYF.

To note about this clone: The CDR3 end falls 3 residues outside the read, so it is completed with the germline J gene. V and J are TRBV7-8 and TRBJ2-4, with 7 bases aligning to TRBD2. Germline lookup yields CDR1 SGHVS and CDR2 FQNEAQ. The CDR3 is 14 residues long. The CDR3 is CASSSLAVRETQYF. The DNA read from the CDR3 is TGTGCCAGCAGCTCGCTAGCGGTGAGAGAGACT.

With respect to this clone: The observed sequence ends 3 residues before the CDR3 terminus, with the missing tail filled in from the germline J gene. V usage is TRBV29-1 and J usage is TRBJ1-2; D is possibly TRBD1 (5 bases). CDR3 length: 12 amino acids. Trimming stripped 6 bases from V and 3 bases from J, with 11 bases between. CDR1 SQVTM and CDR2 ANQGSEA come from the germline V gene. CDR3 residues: CSVQGVYYGYTF. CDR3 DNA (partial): TGCAGCGTCCAGGGAGTCTACTATGGC.

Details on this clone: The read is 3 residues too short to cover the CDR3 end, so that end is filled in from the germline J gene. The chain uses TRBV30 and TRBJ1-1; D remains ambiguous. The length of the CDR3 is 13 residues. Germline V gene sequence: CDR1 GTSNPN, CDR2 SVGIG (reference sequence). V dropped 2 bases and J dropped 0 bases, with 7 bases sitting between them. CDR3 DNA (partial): TGTGCCTGGAGTATTGTTATGAACACTGAA. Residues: CAWSIVMNTE. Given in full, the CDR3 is CAWSIVMNTEAFF.

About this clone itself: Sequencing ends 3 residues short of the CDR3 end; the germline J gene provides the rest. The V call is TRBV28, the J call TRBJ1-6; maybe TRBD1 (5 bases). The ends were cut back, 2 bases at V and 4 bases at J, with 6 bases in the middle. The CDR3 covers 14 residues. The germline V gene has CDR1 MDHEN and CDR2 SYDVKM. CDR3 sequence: CASSLRQYNSPLHF. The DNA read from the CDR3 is TGTGCCAGCAGTTTAAGACAGTATAATTCACCC.

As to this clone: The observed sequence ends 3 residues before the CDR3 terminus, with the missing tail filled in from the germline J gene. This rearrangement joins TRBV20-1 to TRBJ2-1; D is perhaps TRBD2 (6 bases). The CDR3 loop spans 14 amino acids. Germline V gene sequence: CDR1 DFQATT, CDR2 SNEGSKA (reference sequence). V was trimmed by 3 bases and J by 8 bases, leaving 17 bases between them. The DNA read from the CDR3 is TGCAGTGCTAGTGTTCCGGGACTCCACCATGAG. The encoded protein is CSASVPGLHHE. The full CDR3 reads CSASVPGLHHEQFF.

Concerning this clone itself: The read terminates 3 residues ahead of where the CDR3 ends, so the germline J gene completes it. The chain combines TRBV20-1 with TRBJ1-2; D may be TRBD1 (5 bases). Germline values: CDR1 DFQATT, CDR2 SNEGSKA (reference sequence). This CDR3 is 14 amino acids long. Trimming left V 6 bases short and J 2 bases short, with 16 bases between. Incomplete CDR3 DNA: TGCAGTGCCTCACATGCCCAGGGAAACTATGGC. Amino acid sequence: CSASHAQGNYG. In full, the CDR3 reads CSASHAQGNYGYTF.

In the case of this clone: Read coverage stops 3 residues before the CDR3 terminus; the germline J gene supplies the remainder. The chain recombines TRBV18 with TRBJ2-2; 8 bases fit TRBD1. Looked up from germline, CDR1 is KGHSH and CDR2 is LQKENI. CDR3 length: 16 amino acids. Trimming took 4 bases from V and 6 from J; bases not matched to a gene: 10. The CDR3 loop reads CASSQSVTGEAGELFF. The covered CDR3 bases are TGTGCCAGCTCACAATCCGTGACAGGGGAAGCCGGGGAG.

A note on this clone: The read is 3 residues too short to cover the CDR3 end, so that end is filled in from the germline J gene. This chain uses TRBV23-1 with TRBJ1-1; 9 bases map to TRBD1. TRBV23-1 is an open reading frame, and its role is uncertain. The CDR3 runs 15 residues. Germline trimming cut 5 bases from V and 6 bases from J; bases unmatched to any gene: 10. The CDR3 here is CASSYSGTGRAEAFF. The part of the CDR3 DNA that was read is TGCGCCAGCAGTTATTCCGGGACAGGGAGGGCTGAA.

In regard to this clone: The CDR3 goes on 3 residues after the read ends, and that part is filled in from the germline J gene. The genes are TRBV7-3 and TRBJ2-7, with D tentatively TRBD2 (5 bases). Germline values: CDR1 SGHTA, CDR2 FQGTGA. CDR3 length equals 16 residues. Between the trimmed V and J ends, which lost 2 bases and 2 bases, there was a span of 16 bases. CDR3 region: CASSLHTGEEAYEQYF. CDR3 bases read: TGTGCCAGCAGCTTACATACCGGGGAAGAGGCCTACGAG. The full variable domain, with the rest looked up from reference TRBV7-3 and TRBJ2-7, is GAGVSQTPSNKVTEKGKYVELRCDPISGHTALYWYRQSLGQGPEFLIYFQGTGAADDSGLPNDRFFAVRPEGSVSTLKIQRTERGDSAVYLCASSLHTGEEAYEQYFGPGTRLTVT.

The CDR3 protein is CASSSIGTEAFF. The covered CDR3 bases are TGTGCCAGCAGTTCGATCGGCACTGAA. V usage is TRBV6-2 or TRBV6-3 and J usage is TRBJ1-1; D not resolved. The CDR3 end is not reached by the read, which stops 3 residues before it; the germline J gene fills it in. The V gene's germline CDR1 is MNHEY and CDR2 SVGEGT. The V end was cut by 4 bases, the J end by 4 bases, with 7 bases between. The CDR3 runs to 12 residues.

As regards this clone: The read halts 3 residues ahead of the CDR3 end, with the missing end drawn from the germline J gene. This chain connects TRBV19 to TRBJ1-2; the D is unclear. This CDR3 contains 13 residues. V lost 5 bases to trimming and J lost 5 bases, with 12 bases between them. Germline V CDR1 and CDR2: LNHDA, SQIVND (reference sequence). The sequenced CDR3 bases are TGTGCCAGTAGTCCCGCAGGCTTATATGGC. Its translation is CASSPAGLYG. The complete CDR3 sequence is CASSPAGLYGYTF. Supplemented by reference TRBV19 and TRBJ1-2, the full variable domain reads DGGITQSPKYLFRKEGQNVTLSCEQNLNHDAMYWYRQDPGQGLRLIYYSQIVNDFQKGDIAEGYSVSREKKESFPLTVTSAQKNPTAFYLCASSPAGLYGYTFGSGTRLTVV.

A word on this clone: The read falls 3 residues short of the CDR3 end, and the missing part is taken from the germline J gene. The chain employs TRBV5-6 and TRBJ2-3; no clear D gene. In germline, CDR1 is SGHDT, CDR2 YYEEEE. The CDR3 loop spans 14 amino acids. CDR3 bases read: TGTGCCAGCAGCTTCGCAGGCCGCAATCAGCCG. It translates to CASSFAGRNQP. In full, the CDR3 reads CASSFAGRNQPQYF.

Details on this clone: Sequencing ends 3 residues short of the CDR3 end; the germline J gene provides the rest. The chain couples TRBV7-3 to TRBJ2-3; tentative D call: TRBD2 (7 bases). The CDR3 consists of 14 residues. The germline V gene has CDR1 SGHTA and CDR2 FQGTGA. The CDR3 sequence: CASSLGGGGETQYF. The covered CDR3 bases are TGTGCCAGCAGCTTAGGGGGAGGGGGGGAGACG.

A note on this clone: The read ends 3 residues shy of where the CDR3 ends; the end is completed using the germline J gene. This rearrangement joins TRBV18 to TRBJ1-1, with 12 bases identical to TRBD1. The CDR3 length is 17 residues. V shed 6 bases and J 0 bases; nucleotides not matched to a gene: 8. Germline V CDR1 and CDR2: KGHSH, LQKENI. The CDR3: CASSFGTGGFVNTEAFF. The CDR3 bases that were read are TGTGCCAGCTCCTTCGGGACAGGGGGCTTTGTGAACACTGAA.

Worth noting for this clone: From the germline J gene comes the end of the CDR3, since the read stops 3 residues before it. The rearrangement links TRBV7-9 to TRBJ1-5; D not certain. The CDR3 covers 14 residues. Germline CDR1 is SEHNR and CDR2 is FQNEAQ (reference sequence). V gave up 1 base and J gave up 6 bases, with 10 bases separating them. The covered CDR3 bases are TGTGCCAGCAGCTTAGATTCGGTGTCTCAGCCC. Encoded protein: CASSLDSVSQP. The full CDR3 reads CASSLDSVSQPQHF.

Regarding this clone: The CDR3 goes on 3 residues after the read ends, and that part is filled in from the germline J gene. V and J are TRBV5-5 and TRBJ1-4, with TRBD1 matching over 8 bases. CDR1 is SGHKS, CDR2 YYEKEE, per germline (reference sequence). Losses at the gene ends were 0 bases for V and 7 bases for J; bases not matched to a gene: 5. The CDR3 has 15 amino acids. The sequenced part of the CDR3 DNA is TGTGCCAGCAGCTTGGTCTCAGGGGGCAGTGAAAAA. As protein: CASSLVSGGSEK. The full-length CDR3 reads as CASSLVSGGSEKLFF.

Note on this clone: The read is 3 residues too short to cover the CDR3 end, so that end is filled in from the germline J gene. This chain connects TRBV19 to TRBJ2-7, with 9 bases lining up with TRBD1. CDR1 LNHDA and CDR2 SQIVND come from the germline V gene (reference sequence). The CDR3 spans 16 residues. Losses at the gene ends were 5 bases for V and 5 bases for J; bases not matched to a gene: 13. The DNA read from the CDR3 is TGTGCCAGTAGTCTAATTTGGGGGGGACAGGGAGACGAG. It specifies CASSLIWGGQGDE. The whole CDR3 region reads CASSLIWGGQGDEQYF.

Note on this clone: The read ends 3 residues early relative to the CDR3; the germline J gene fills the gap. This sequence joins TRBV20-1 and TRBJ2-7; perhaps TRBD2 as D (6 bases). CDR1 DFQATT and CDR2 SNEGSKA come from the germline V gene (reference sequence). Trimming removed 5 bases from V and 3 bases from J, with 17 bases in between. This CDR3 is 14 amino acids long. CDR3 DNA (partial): TGCAGTGCTGAAGGGCCTACCGGGGGCTACGAG. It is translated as CSAEGPTGGYE. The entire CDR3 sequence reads CSAEGPTGGYEQYF.